This T cell receptor beta chain was found in a study of siplizumab effects on memory and regulatory T cells (dated by TCRdb to the late 2010s). For the study in its entirety: The study examined how the anti-CD2 antibody siplizumab affects alloreactive T-cell subsets in allogeneic mixed lymphocyte reactions built from human PBMCs.

Sorted unstimulated T cells and proliferating T cells recovered from mixed lymphocyte reactions were subjected to TCRbeta CDR3 sequencing. Fresh whole blood from fewer than twelve HLA-typed healthy donors was used to isolate PBMCs. To map where alloreactive clones came from, unstimulated CD4+ regulatory T cells were FACS-sorted. V is clipped by 5 bases and J by 0 bases, and the sequence between their germline boundaries is 14 bases long. The germline V gene (reference sequence) yields MNHEY for CDR1 and SMNVEV for CDR2. From cysteine to phenylalanine, the CDR3 is 16 amino acids long. CDR3 DNA is the only sequence kept; it has 48 bases, read in frame from the first base. Overall study results and their limits: No functional confirmation was obtained for the suppressive function of proliferating Tregs from siplizumab cultures. Of the alloreactive CD4+ clones that could be mapped, the Treg-derived share averaged around 64% with siplizumab compared with under 35% in control reactions. Siplizumab significantly lowered the cumulative frequency of alloreactive sequences that could be traced to unstimulated CD4+ memory T cells. Unstimulated naive T cells appeared to be more diverse than memory T cells, and naive cells seemed to make a substantial contribution to the alloresponse. Sequences below about 10^-5 frequency were poorly captured, so only a minor fraction of alloreactive clones could be mapped to unstimulated subsets. For roughly 80-96% of proliferating CD4+ or CD8+ clones, no naive or memory phenotype could be assigned.

The method behind the library was the immunoSEQ multiplex PCR assay. Roughly 10^5 TCR templates per sample were assayed on the deep sequencing platform. Genomic DNA extracted from sorted T cells was the material used for TCRbeta CDR3 sequencing. As for the original processing: The R programming language was used for the clonal analysis of the TCRbeta CDR3 data. Alloreactive CD4+ and CD8+ clones were defined by comparing unstimulated samples with post-reaction CFSE-low samples. Regulatory or non-regulatory origin of alloreactive CD4+ clones was assigned by matching sequences to the sorted unstimulated Treg and non-Treg repertoires. Not all clones reach the TCRdb copy of this immuneACCESS table, which keeps in-frame sequences only. Checked studies attribute under half of the gap to unresolved V genes and leave the rest unexplained. Clone size and V and J calls were adopted from that table, with D and trimming inferred from the DNA. This sample comprises about 69,000 clones, 88% of them detected only once. The top ten constitute 1.5% to 2% of the sample.

This clone was observed a handful of times. Its antigen is unknown. Base quality data are lacking; no much larger clone is found one base away. The clonotype comes from a human donor in good health. The chain is encoded by TRBV27 joined to TRBJ1-5; there is no confident call for the D gene. What was sequenced was Tregs sorted from blood. For the CDR3, the sequence is CASSRDPRRSNQPQHF. The nucleotide sequence is TGTGCCAGCAGTCGCGACCCCCGTCGTAGCAATCAGCCCCAGCATTTT.